This T cell receptor (beta chain) was recorded in a study of blood T cell repertoires in COVID-19. This clone was counted a few times. This CDR3 comprises 17 residues. Germline CDR1 and CDR2: SEHNR and FQNEAQ (reference sequence). Trimming removed 5 bases from V and 0 bases from J, with 19 bases in between. TCRdb's table, derived via immunoSEQ multiplex PCR, lists solely in-frame clones and lacks some. The sample has approximately 200,000 clones, about 80% seen once. Sequencing used peripheral blood. The chain has TRBV7-9 and TRBJ1-1, with D possibly TRBD1 on 6 matching bases. The source of this sequence is a human donor with acute or convalescent COVID-19. The donor label of this sample is uncertain. The CDR3 loop is CASSPFGGRGMNTEAFF. CDR3 sequence (DNA): TGTGCCAGCAGCCCTTTCGGGGGGAGGGGGATGAACACTGAAGCTTTCTTT.